These T cell receptor beta chains were read from a single sample in a study of beta chain features in type 1 diabetes. Produced via immunoSEQ multiplex PCR; TCRdb's table is partial and in-frame only. The table shows roughly 400,000 clones, with roughly 15% occurring only once. The sequenced sample consisted of naive CD4+ T cells from blood. The receptors stem from a woman aged 18-29 years in good health. Each CDR3 is given with its conserved first and last residue. A D gene is named only where the DNA matches it firmly. Only some rows state a clone size, as once, few, many or a class for expanded clones.

-,TRBV19,few,TRBJ2-1,TGTGCCAGTCTAGCGCGAAATGAGCAGTTCTTC,CASLARNEQFF
-,TRBV14,-,TRBJ2-1,TGTGCCAGCAGCGTCGGAGGAGGGACCTACAATGAGCAGTTCTTC,CASSVGGGTYNEQFF
TRBD2,TRBV4-3,-,TRBJ2-1,TGCGCCAGCAGCCAAGATGCGGGGGGGAGAGGGCAGTTCTTC,CASSQDAGGRGQFF
-,TRBV30,-,TRBJ1-4,TGTGCCTGGAGTGTTCCGGGGACTCGGCTGTTTTTT,CAWSVPGTRLFF
TRBD1,TRBV6-5,few,TRBJ2-5,TGTGCCAGCAGTAGCGACAGGGCGGAGTACTTC,CASSSDRAEYF
TRBD2,TRBV27,few,TRBJ2-3,TGTGCCAGCAGTTTATCGCTAGCGGGCCGAAACACGAATACGCAGTATTTT,CASSLSLAGRNTNTQYF
TRBD1,TRBV2,-,TRBJ1-3,TGTGCCAGCAGGAGAGGACAGGGGGCGAACACCATATATTTT,CASRRGQGANTIYF
TRBD1,TRBV18,-,TRBJ1-5,TGTGCCAGCTCACAACCGGACAGGGGGCCCGGTCAGCCCCAGCATTTT,CASSQPDRGPGQPQHF
TRBD1,TRBV13,-,TRBJ1-2,TGTGCCAGCAGCTTAGGAGACAGGGTTGACTATGGCTACACCTTC,CASSLGDRVDYGYTF
TRBD2,TRBV5-4,-,TRBJ2-1,TGTGCCAGCAGCGTGGCGGGGGTCAATGAGCAGTTCTTC,CASSVAGVNEQFF
TRBD1,TRBV2,few,TRBJ1-1,TGTGCCAGCAGTGAAGGGGACAGGGGTGAAGCTGAAGCTTTCTTT,CASSEGDRGEAEAFF
-,TRBV25-1,few,TRBJ2-6,TGTGCCAGCACCCCGGGACTGAACTCTGGGGCCAACGTCCTGACTTTC,CASTPGLNSGANVLTF
TRBD1,TRBV6-5,few,TRBJ2-7,TGTGCCAGCCGACAGGGTCCCTACGAGCAGTACTTC,CASRQGPYEQYF
TRBD1,TRBV29-1,-,TRBJ2-5,TGCAGCGTCCGGGACAGTGAGACCCAGTACTTC,CSVRDSETQYF
-,TRBV18,-,TRBJ1-3,TGTGCCAGCTCACTGGGACTGGACTCTGGAAACACCATATATTTT,CASSLGLDSGNTIYF
-,TRBV28,-,TRBJ2-7,TGTGCCAGCAGGGTCGGATCAGCGGCCTACGAGCAGTACTTC,CASRVGSAAYEQYF
-,TRBV6-4,-,TRBJ2-2,TGTGCCAGCAGAGGGGACTTATTCGGGGAGCTGTTTTTT,CASRGDLFGELFF
TRBD2,TRBV14,-,TRBJ2-5,TGTGCCAGCAGCCAAGAACTTCCGGGGGGGACCCAGTACTTC,CASSQELPGGTQYF
-,TRBV7-9,-,TRBJ1-1,TGTGCCACCAACAGGGATCGAGACACTGAAGCTTTCTTT,CATNRDRDTEAFF
-,TRBV7-9,-,TRBJ1-1,TGTGCCAGCAGCCTCGACAGCCCCCGTGAAGCTTTCTTT,CASSLDSPREAFF
-,TRBV4-1,-,TRBJ2-5,TGCGCCAGCAGCCGTCTTCCCTCGTCTCGGGAGACCCAGTACTTC,CASSRLPSSRETQYF
-,TRBV6-5,few,TRBJ2-1,TGTGCCAGCAGCCCTACTTACAATGAGCAGTTCTTC,CASSPTYNEQFF
TRBD1,TRBV19,-,TRBJ2-2,TGTGCCACCCAAACAGGGACAGGGACCGGGGAGCTGTTTTTT,CATQTGTGTGELFF
TRBD1,TRBV4-3,-,TRBJ2-5,TGCGCCAGCAGCCAACAGGGGGCGGGTGAGACCCAGTACTTC,CASSQQGAGETQYF
TRBD1,TRBV2,few,TRBJ1-5,TGTGCCAGCAGTGAGGGACAGGGAAGGGTTTCTGCCCAGCATTTT,CASSEGQGRVSAQHF
TRBD1,TRBV18,-,TRBJ2-2,TGTGCCAGCTCCATCTACGACAGGGGTCCGCCGAACACCGGGGAGCTGTTTTTT,CASSIYDRGPPNTGELFF
-,TRBV7-2,-,TRBJ2-6,TGTGCCAGCAGCCAATTGTCCTCTGGGGCCAACGTCCTGACTTTC,CASSQLSSGANVLTF
TRBD1,TRBV6-5,-,TRBJ2-5,TGTGCCAGCAACAACAGGGGGGAGACCCAGTACTTC,CASNNRGETQYF